This T cell receptor (beta chain) was documented in a study of cytomegalovirus exposure and HLA in healthy donors. The study, taken as a whole, reports: HLA allele associations emerged for around 16,000 TCR beta sequences in a later analysis, at 0.05 false discovery rate. With later analysis, a missense DCLRE1C variant became linked to TCR beta V- and J-gene trimming.

For this clone: The antigen remains unidentified.

The V and J ends lost 4 bases and 10 bases, in that order; junction bases with no gene match: 4. Germline CDR1 KGHSH, CDR2 LQKENI. CDR3 length: 12 amino acids. Vbeta (60) and Jbeta (13) primers were used in the PCR. Here immunoSEQ multiplex PCR was the method, and the copy in TCRdb shows in-frame clones only, minus some. The table records under 200,000 clones, 60% to 85% of them present only once. Sequencing was done on a sample of PBMCs. This TCR derives from a woman in her 30s in good health and CMV-seronegative. This chain links TRBV18 with TRBJ2-1, with 7 bases aligning to TRBD1. The CDR3 region has the DNA TGTGCCAGCTCACAGGGGGCAGAGGAGCAGTTCTTC. Its translation: CASSQGAEEQFF.